Following are 31 T cell receptor beta chains from one sample sequenced in a study of T-cell reconstitution after alpha-beta-depleted transplantation in children. The library targeted TCRbeta and was prepared with unique molecular identifiers. MiXCR, applied by TCRdb to the PCR reads, yields one record per CDR3 protein. There are about 980,000 distinct CDR3 sequences in the sample; roughly 29% occur only once, and approximately 30% lies in the top ten. Sequenced material: PBMCs, mostly from graft donor cells, taken 360 days after TCRalphabeta/CD19-depleted stem cell transplant. The receptor source for this set is a boy under two years old who had a stem cell transplant for SCID, so the T cells may come from the graft donor.

J is TRBJ2-1 and V is TRBV7-7; 8 bases align to TRBD1. Losses at the gene ends were 5 bases for V and 8 bases for J; bases not matched to a gene: 8. Germline CDR1 reads SSHAT; CDR2 reads FNYEAQ (reference sequence). The CDR3 length is 14 residues. The CDR3 region is CASSPRTGSDEQFF. CDR3 DNA: TGTGCCAGCAGCCCTCGGACAGGGTCCGATGAGCAGTTCTTC.

V usage is TRBV5-6 and J usage is TRBJ2-3; weak D call: TRBD1 (7 bases). Trimming took 2 bases from V and 4 from J, leaving 14 bases between them. This CDR3 is 15 amino acids long. Germline-derived CDR1 and CDR2 are SGHDT and YYEEEE. CDR3 loop: CASSFPGGISDTQYF. The CDR3 nucleotides are TGTGCCAGCAGCTTTCCAGGGGGGATTTCAGATACGCAGTATTTT.

This clonotype was found a few times. The chain combines TRBV20-1 with TRBJ2-3; TRBD2 matches at 15 bases. In germline, CDR1 is DFQATT, CDR2 SNEGSKA (reference sequence). V was pared by 4 bases and J by 0 bases, with 5 bases of the junction left unmatched. CDR3 size: 17 residues. CDR3 DNA: TGCAGTGCTATCCCCGGGACTAGCGGGGGGAGCACAGATACGCAGTATTTT. This codes for CSAIPGTSGGSTDTQYF.

This clonotype was detected a few times. V is TRBV11-2 and J is TRBJ2-2, with D unclear. Trimming cost V 4 bases and J 8 bases, with 5 bases left between them. Germline CDR1 reads SGHAT; CDR2 reads FQNNGV. There are 11 residues in the CDR3. The CDR3 protein is CASSSIGELFF. In nucleotides, the CDR3 is TGTGCCAGCAGCTCCATAGGGGAGCTGTTTTTT.

The chain recombines TRBV6-1 with TRBJ1-1, with D maybe TRBD1 (6 bases). The CDR3 is 15 residues long. The V and J ends lost 6 bases and 7 bases respectively, with 21 bases between them. Germline V CDR1 and CDR2: MNHNS, SASEGT. CDR3 region: CASSGSWGTTLEAFF. The CDR3 bases are TGTGCCAGCAGCGGATCCTGGGGGACAACTCTTGAAGCTTTCTTT.

This clonotype was seen a few times. This chain uses TRBV5-1 with TRBJ2-2; 8 positions match TRBD1. Germline CDR1 and CDR2: SGHRS and YFSETQ. The CDR3 extends over 17 amino acids. V lost 0 bases to trimming and J lost 4 bases; unmatched junction nucleotides: 8. Here the CDR3 reads CASSLGPDRVSTGELFF. The CDR3 nucleotides read TGCGCCAGCAGCTTGGGACCGGACAGGGTATCCACCGGGGAGCTGTTTTTT.

The V gene is TRBV5-1, the J gene TRBJ2-5; tentative D call: TRBD1 (6 bases). The V and J ends lost 3 bases and 4 bases respectively, with 19 bases between them. Germline V gives CDR1 SGHRS, CDR2 YFSETQ. The CDR3 extends over 16 amino acids. The CDR3 DNA reads TGCGCCAGCAGCTCCCAAAACACAGGGTTAGGAGAGACCCAGTACTTC. It translates to CASSSQNTGLGETQYF.

The chain carries TRBV15 and TRBJ2-5; 14 bases agree with TRBD2. Germline-derived CDR1 and CDR2 are LNHNV and YYDKDF (reference sequence). The J segment lost 4 bases and the V segment lost 4 bases, leaving 8 bases of the junction unmatched. CDR3 size: 17 residues. This CDR3 reads CATSTMQGLAGVETQYF. For the CDR3, the DNA is TGTGCCACCAGCACAATGCAGGGACTAGCGGGAGTAGAGACCCAGTACTTC.

The chain joins TRBV29-1 to TRBJ2-7; D ambiguous. The V end was cut by 0 bases, the J end by 3 bases, with 6 bases between. From germline, CDR1 is SQVTM and CDR2 ANQGSEA. The CDR3 is 12 amino acids. As DNA, the CDR3 is TGCAGCGTTGAAGATCCCGACTACGAGCAGTACTTC. Protein sequence: CSVEDPDYEQYF.

The CDR3, as DNA: TGTGCCAGCAGCGCGTTTCGTGCCGGGGAGCTGTTTTTT. This gives the protein CASSAFRAGELFF. The chain links TRBV27 to TRBJ2-2; D not resolved. CDR3 length: 13 residues. Germline CDR1 MNHEY, CDR2 SMNVEV (reference sequence). V was clipped by 6 bases and J by 6 bases, with 11 bases between them.

V and J are TRBV5-1 and TRBJ2-7, with 9 bases identical to TRBD2. CDR3 length: 14 residues. With V trimmed by 5 bases and J by 5 bases, 8 bases remained unmatched. Germline CDR1 SGHRS, CDR2 YFSETQ. The CDR3 is CASSQSAGGDEQYF. The CDR3 nucleotides read TGCGCCAGCAGTCAGTCCGCGGGGGGGGACGAGCAGTACTTC.

The chain employs TRBV4-2 and TRBJ2-7; no definite D call. Germline V lookup: CDR1 LGHNA, CDR2 YNFKEQ. V lost 0 bases and J lost 0, with 12 bases in between. This CDR3 comprises 16 residues. In DNA form, the CDR3 reads TGTGCCAGCAGCCAAGAAGCCGGGCTTAGCTCCTACGAGCAGTACTTC. It is translated as CASSQEAGLSSYEQYF.

This rearrangement joins TRBV19 to TRBJ2-1; 13 bases match TRBD2. Germline loops: CDR1 LNHDA, CDR2 SQIVND (reference sequence). The trim removed 6 bases at V and 7 bases at J, leaving 12 bases unmatched. This CDR3 contains 17 residues. The CDR3: CASSHREQGLAGNEQFF. The CDR3 DNA sequence: TGTGCCAGTAGCCACAGGGAGCAGGGACTAGCGGGGAATGAGCAGTTCTTC.

In this sample, this clonotype turned up once. The J gene is TRBJ2-1, the V gene TRBV24-1; D gene ambiguous. The CDR3 runs 11 residues. V lost 9 bases, J lost 5 bases, and 7 bases lay in between. Germline V CDR1 and CDR2: KGHDR, SFDVKD. The CDR3 DNA is TGTGCCACCCAAGGGAACAATGAGCAGTTCTTC. This encodes CATQGNNEQFF.

The V and J genes are TRBV5-5 and TRBJ1-1, with D uncertain. Trimming removed 4 bases at V and 3 bases at J, with 7 bases between. CDR1 and CDR2 from the germline V gene are SGHKS and YYEKEE (reference sequence). This CDR3 comprises 12 residues. CDR3 DNA: TGTGCCAGCAGCCGCTGGTACACTGAAGCTTTCTTT. Its protein is CASSRWYTEAFF.

V usage is TRBV6-5 and J usage is TRBJ2-1, with D possibly called TRBD1 or TRBD2 (5 bases each). Germline lookup yields CDR1 MNHEY and CDR2 SVGAGI. V was cut by 4 bases and J by 8 bases, with 18 bases left in between. There are 15 residues in the CDR3. The CDR3 coding sequence is TGTGCCAGCAGTTGGGACGGGTCGACGCGGGATGAGCAGTTCTTC. This sequence encodes CASSWDGSTRDEQFF.

This clonotype was detected a few times. The rearrangement uses TRBV5-1 and TRBJ2-3; maybe TRBD1 (6 bases). This CDR3 spans 16 amino acids. V was trimmed by 3 bases and J by 2 bases, leaving 16 bases between them. The germline CDR1 and CDR2 sequences are SGHRS and YFSETQ. Here the CDR3 DNA reads TGCGCCAGCAGCTATCGCCCAGGGGCTATCACAGATACGCAGTATTTT. Its protein is CASSYRPGAITDTQYF.

This clonotype was counted at least ten times. The V call is TRBV18, the J call TRBJ2-1; D unclear. With 6 bases removed from V and 8 bases from J, the gap between germline ends came to 11 bases. CDR3 length: 12 amino acids. The V gene's germline CDR1 is KGHSH and CDR2 LQKENI. CDR3 loop: CASSPGVYEQFF. In DNA, the CDR3 is TGTGCCAGCTCCCCGGGCGTGTATGAGCAGTTCTTC.

The CDR3, as DNA: TGTGCCAGCAGCTTACGCGATTTAAGTAGCGTTGAGCAGTTCTTC. It specifies CASSLRDLSSVEQFF. The chain couples TRBV7-2 to TRBJ2-1; TRBD2 might be the D (5 bases). V lost 2 bases to trimming and J lost 9 bases, with 17 bases between them. Germline V gene sequence: CDR1 SGHTA, CDR2 FQGNSA. This CDR3 is built from 15 residues.

The chain carries TRBV6-2 or TRBV6-3 and TRBJ1-2; the match to TRBD1 covers 7 bases. The CDR3 has 16 amino acids. The germline V gene encodes CDR1 MNHEY and CDR2 SVGEGT. With V trimmed by 4 bases and J by 7 bases, 15 bases remained unmatched. For the CDR3, the DNA is TGTGCCAGCAGTTGGTCGCCCTTACAGGGGAGCTTTGGCTACACCTTC. It is translated as CASSWSPLQGSFGYTF.

This clonotype was found a few times. The gene calls are TRBV2 and TRBJ1-1, with TRBD1 matching 11 bases. The CDR3 totals 16 residues. Per the germline V gene, CDR1 is SNHLY and CDR2 is FYNNEI. The trim removed 5 bases at V and 1 base at J, leaving 6 bases unmatched. DNA of the CDR3: TGTGCCAGCAGTTGGACAGGGGGCGCGAGGAACACTGAAGCTTTCTTT. It translates to CASSWTGGARNTEAFF.

The chain uses TRBV20-1 and TRBJ2-5; TRBD2 is a possible D gene (6 bases). This CDR3 has 16 amino acids. CDR1 DFQATT and CDR2 SNEGSKA come from the germline V gene (reference sequence). Trimming took 6 bases from V and 2 from J, leaving 22 bases between them. DNA of the CDR3: TGCAGTGCGGGTAAACGCCGGGACGCGGGACAAGAGACCCAGTACTTC. Translating gives CSAGKRRDAGQETQYF.

This rearrangement joins TRBV10-3 to TRBJ2-3; D unresolved. Germline CDR1 and CDR2: ENHRY and SYGVKD. There are 14 residues in the CDR3. V dropped 6 bases and J dropped 1 base, with 11 bases sitting between them. The DNA for the CDR3 is TGTGCCATCAGCTTATATGCCCGCACAGATACGCAGTATTTT. Encoded protein: CAISLYARTDTQYF.

V usage is TRBV10-3 and J usage is TRBJ2-7, with a weak D call TRBD2 (6 bases). CDR1 and CDR2 (germline): ENHRY, SYGVKD. This CDR3 has 14 amino acids. Trimming pared 6 bases from V and 2 bases from J, leaving 14 bases between. The CDR3 protein is CAIRDPSAAYEQYF. CDR3 DNA: TGTGCCATCAGGGACCCTAGCGCAGCCTACGAGCAGTACTTC.

The CDR3 DNA is TGTGCCAGCAGTTTGTTGAGTGTAGGGACCGGGGAGCTGTTTTTT. Translated: CASSLLSVGTGELFF. The rearrangement uses TRBV28 and TRBJ2-2; D is unresolved. Trimming left V 3 bases short and J 5 bases short, with 13 bases between. Per the germline V gene, CDR1 is MDHEN and CDR2 is SYDVKM. The CDR3 has 15 residues.

V gene TRBV28 combines with J gene TRBJ2-4, with D perhaps being TRBD1 or TRBD2 (5 bases each). CDR3 length equals 16 residues. The V gene lost 7 bases and the J gene lost 1 base, with 17 bases spanning the gap. Germline CDR1 and CDR2: MDHEN and SYDVKM. CDR3 nucleotides: TGTGCCAGCAACGGGGCTGGGGCCGGGGCCAAAAACATTCAGTACTTC. It codes for CASNGAGAGAKNIQYF. The whole variable domain, remainder taken from reference TRBV28 and TRBJ2-4, is DVKVTQSSRYLVKRTGEKVFLECVQDMDHENMFWYRQDPGLGLRLIYFSYDVKMKEKGDIPEGYSVSREKKERFSLILESASTNQTSMYLCASNGAGAGAKNIQYFGAGTRLSVL.

This chain uses TRBV20-1 with TRBJ2-7; D remains ambiguous. Trimming pared 6 bases from V and 7 bases from J, leaving 16 bases between. Germline V CDR1 and CDR2: DFQATT, SNEGSKA (reference sequence). This CDR3 spans 12 amino acids. The CDR3 sequence: CSASKGMGEQYF. In nucleotides, the CDR3 is TGCAGTGCCTCCAAGGGAATGGGGGAGCAGTACTTC.

The rearrangement uses TRBV7-6 and TRBJ1-1, with D perhaps matching TRBD1 (6 bases). V was trimmed by 1 base and J by 3 bases, leaving 12 bases between them. The CDR3 has 15 residues. In germline, CDR1 is SGHVS, CDR2 FNYEAQ. In DNA form, the CDR3 reads TGTGCCAGCAGCTTAGGAGGGGGGCGGTACACTGAAGCTTTCTTT. Amino acid sequence: CASSLGGGRYTEAFF.

The V call is TRBV28, the J call TRBJ2-5; the D gene could be TRBD1 or TRBD2 (5 bases each). V was pared by 2 bases and J by 3 bases, with 10 bases between. Germline assignment: CDR1 MDHEN and CDR2 SYDVKM. The CDR3 runs 14 residues. DNA of the CDR3: TGTGCCAGCAGTTTACTCCTGGGGGAAGAGACCCAGTACTTC. This sequence encodes CASSLLLGEETQYF. Variable domain in full (rest from reference TRBV28 and TRBJ2-5): DVKVTQSSRYLVKRTGEKVFLECVQDMDHENMFWYRQDPGLGLRLIYFSYDVKMKEKGDIPEGYSVSREKKERFSLILESASTNQTSMYLCASSLLLGEETQYFGPGTRLLVL.

This chain links TRBV5-6 with TRBJ2-5; D is unclear. The CDR3 is made up of 14 amino acids. V was clipped by 1 base and J by 2 bases, with 9 bases between them. CDR1 SGHDT and CDR2 YYEEEE come from the germline V gene. CDR3 DNA: TGTGCCAGCAGCTTGTTCGCCGGACAAGAGACCCAGTACTTC. It yields the protein CASSLFAGQETQYF.

The sample holds a few counts of this clonotype. The CDR3 DNA is TGCAGTGCTAGAAACCGGGACAGGGGTTACTCTGGGGCCAACGTCCTGACTTTC. Protein: CSARNRDRGYSGANVLTF. The chain has TRBV20-1 and TRBJ2-6; 10 nucleotides line up with TRBD1. Unmatched junction bases numbered 7, after V lost 2 bases and J lost 0 bases. Germline-derived CDR1 and CDR2 are DFQATT and SNEGSKA (reference sequence). This CDR3 is 18 amino acids long.